One sample yielded the 11 T cell receptor beta chains listed below, sequenced in a study of blood T cells in healthy people across ages. The second PCR ran roughly 6 to 12 cycles with a sample-barcoded 5' primer and J-beta primers. TCRdb reprocessed the 5' RACE reads via MiXCR and lists one record per CDR3 protein. The sample yields about 400,000 distinct CDR3 sequences, 45% to 65% seen once. Sequenced: blood. Every receptor here comes from a man between 60 and 70 years old in good health.

At least ten counts were recorded for this clonotype. The genes are TRBV2 and TRBJ2-5; D is uncertain. V lost 1 base, J lost 0 bases, and 9 bases lay in between. The CDR3 is 15 residues long. Germline V gives CDR1 SNHLY, CDR2 FYNNEI. CDR3 in amino acids: CASSEDTVYQETQYF. The CDR3 DNA sequence: TGTGCCAGCAGTGAAGATACGGTGTACCAAGAGACCCAGTACTTC.

The chain links TRBV29-1 to TRBJ2-7; D possibly matches TRBD1 or TRBD2 (5 bases each). The CDR3 has 14 amino acids. V shed 2 bases and J shed 1 base, with 12 bases lying between them. Germline CDR1 is SQVTM and CDR2 is ANQGSEA. CDR3 sequence (DNA): TGCAGCGTTGAAATCACAGGAGGTTCCTACGAGCAGTACTTC. Encoded protein: CSVEITGGSYEQYF.

The J gene is TRBJ2-5, the V gene TRBV20-1; tentative D call: TRBD1 (6 bases). The CDR3 contains 13 residues. Per the germline V gene, CDR1 is DFQATT and CDR2 is SNEGSKA (reference sequence). Trimming shortened V by 0 bases and J by 8 bases, and 13 bases separated the two germline ends. CDR3 residues: CSARDFRRGTQYF. CDR3 nucleotide sequence: TGCAGTGCTAGAGATTTTCGCAGGGGTACCCAGTACTTC.

The chain has TRBV12-3 or TRBV12-4 and TRBJ2-1, with D possibly TRBD1 on 6 matching bases. The V and J ends lost 6 bases and 5 bases respectively, with 20 bases between them. This CDR3 region has 16 residues. CDR3 coding DNA: TGTGCCAGCAGCCCCGCGGGTGGGGGCTTAGACAATGAGCAGTTCTTC. This encodes CASSPAGGGLDNEQFF.

Ten or more counts support this clonotype. The J gene is TRBJ1-6, the V gene TRBV29-1; 8 nucleotides align to TRBD1. CDR3 size: 14 residues. The junction had 4 bases not matched to a gene; V was cut back by 4 bases and J by 5 bases. CDR1 and CDR2 from the germline V gene are SQVTM and ANQGSEA. CDR3 in DNA: TGCAGCGTTGCCCTGACAGGGGATAATTCACCCCTCCACTTT. This sequence encodes CSVALTGDNSPLHF.

The V gene is TRBV28, the J gene TRBJ2-1, with no clear D. Germline V CDR1 and CDR2: MDHEN, SYDVKM. CDR3 length: 17 residues. The V gene lost 5 bases and the J gene lost 1 base, with 18 bases spanning the gap. CDR3 region: CASSPPSSLRSYNEQFF. The CDR3 DNA reads as TGTGCCAGCAGTCCACCATCATCCCTTAGGTCCTACAATGAGCAGTTCTTC.

Many counts were recorded for this clonotype. V usage is TRBV20-1 and J usage is TRBJ2-6, with TRBD2 matching 7 bases. CDR3 length: 15 residues. J was trimmed by 4 bases and V by 6 bases; bases with no gene match: 9. The V gene's germline CDR1 is DFQATT and CDR2 SNEGSKA (reference sequence). CDR3 nucleotides: TGCAGTGCCCTAGCGGAGGGAACAGGGGCCAACGTCCTGACTTTC. The encoded protein is CSALAEGTGANVLTF.

The V gene is TRBV6-6, the J gene TRBJ2-3, with 8 positions matching TRBD2. CDR1 is MNHNY and CDR2 is SVGAGI in the germline V gene (reference sequence). This CDR3 region has 14 residues. The V gene end was trimmed by 8 bases and the J gene end by 9 bases; junction bases not matched to a gene: 13. CDR3: CASVSAGGGETQYF. Written as DNA, the CDR3 is TGTGCCAGCGTGTCGGCGGGGGGTGGGGAGACGCAGTATTTT.

This clonotype was seen only a few times. The chain links TRBV19 to TRBJ2-7; D is uncertain. Trimming left V 3 bases short and J 1 base short, with 19 bases between. Germline lookup yields CDR1 LNHDA and CDR2 SQIVND (reference sequence). The CDR3 has 17 residues. The CDR3 here is CASSMKHPTFGSYEQYF. The CDR3 nucleotides read TGTGCCAGTAGTATGAAACACCCGACATTTGGGTCCTACGAGCAGTACTTC.

The CDR3 sequence is CAWTSDRGDRDTQYF. As DNA, the CDR3 is TGTGCCTGGACCTCCGACAGGGGAGATCGAGATACGCAGTATTTT. This rearrangement joins TRBV30 to TRBJ2-3, with 8 bases matching TRBD1. The CDR3 contains 15 residues. Germline V CDR1 and CDR2: GTSNPN, SVGIG (reference sequence). V gave up 4 bases and J gave up 5 bases; unmatched junction bases: 11.

This clonotype was detected only a few times. The chain carries TRBV28 and TRBJ2-2; possible D gene TRBD2, 6 bases. CDR3 length: 16 amino acids. Trimming cost V 5 bases and J 1 base, with 14 bases left between them. Germline V gives CDR1 MDHEN, CDR2 SYDVKM. The CDR3 reads CASSLPHSGNTGELFF. CDR3 sequence (DNA): TGTGCCAGCAGTCTCCCTCATAGCGGGAACACCGGGGAGCTGTTTTTT.